This T cell receptor (beta chain) was identified during a study of blood T cell repertoires in COVID-19. For the study at large: Acute and convalescent COVID-19 samples came from the United States, Italy and Spain.

The CDR3 runs to 17 residues. With V trimmed by 3 bases and J by 1 base, 10 bases remained unmatched. Germline values: CDR1 SGHDT, CDR2 YYEEEE. Authors' analysis steps: Estimation of nucleated cell counts was performed using reference gene primer amplification. Sequencing was performed with immunoSEQ multiplex PCR; in TCRdb, only in-frame clones are kept and a portion is missing. That table is the source of V, J and clone size, and D and trimming were worked out from the DNA. The table includes approximately 90,000 clones, 65% to 80% detected once. V and J are TRBV5-6 and TRBJ2-3; the match to TRBD2 covers 8 bases. The source material was peripheral blood. This receptor was taken from a man in his 70s with acute or convalescent COVID-19. Here the CDR3 DNA reads TGTGCCAGCAGCTCACCCTCGGGGGGGGTGGGCACAGATACGCAGTATTTT. It encodes CASSSPSGGVGTDTQYF.